This T cell receptor (beta chain) was captured by sequencing in a study of PD-1 blockade in classical Hodgkin lymphoma (dated by TCRdb to the early 2020s). Notes on the research overall: Nivolumab dosing was 3 mg/kg intravenously every 2 weeks, continuing until either disease progression or unacceptable toxicity. The study used TCR beta sequencing and CyTOF to define a peripheral blood immune signature of response to PD-1 blockade in classical Hodgkin lymphoma. What the study reported, not specific to this receptor: CD4+ but not CD8+ TCR diversity rose significantly by C4D1 (p=0.0027 vs p=0.16), most apparent in complete responders (p=0.02). The study covered only a single clinical trial cohort, and the causes of the repertoire differences, possibly disease activity or prior therapy, were still not defined. Baseline TCR diversity was reported as lower in newly diagnosed patients than in healthy donors, and lower still in relapsed/refractory patients. Diversity was lower in patients who began nivolumab less than 1 year after ASCT, so these patients were left out of later analyses to avoid confounding by immune reconstitution. Among trial patients, those achieving complete response had baseline diversity similar to that of newly diagnosed patients, while diversity was significantly lower in partial responders and progressors.

CDR1 and CDR2, per the germline V gene (reference sequence), are MNHEY and SMNVEV. At the junction V is shortened by 5 bases and J by 2 bases, with 12 bases in between. The CDR3, cysteine through phenylalanine, is 14 amino acids long. Kept here is only the CDR3 DNA, which spans 42 bases and is read in frame from base 1. The label giving this sample's time point can be read as: cycle 1 day 1 (C1D1), immediately before nivolumab initiation. Every trial patient had relapsed following autologous stem cell transplantation, and prior brentuximab vedotin exposure was what differed among cohorts A, B and C. Magnetic negative selection with a Miltenyi CD8+ T cell isolation kit was used to purify CD8+ T cells from thawed PBMCs. A total of roughly 57 patients with relapsed/refractory classical Hodgkin lymphoma made up the trial cohort, and each patient's best overall response was complete response, partial response or progressive disease. In the multi-cohort phase II CheckMate 205 trial, trial patients received single-agent nivolumab. An independent review committee assessed best overall response by applying the 2007 International Working Group response criteria. Trial PBMCs were collected immediately before nivolumab initiation (C1D1) and during therapy at cycle 2 day 1 and cycle 4 day 1. Peripheral blood was collected in 8 mL Vacutainer Cell Preparation Tubes, from which PBMCs were isolated by centrifugation and then cryopreserved. Purified CD4+ and CD8+ fractions were generated only in cases for which an additional PBMC sample was available. Magnetically labelled cells were removed on LS columns in a quadroMACS separator, and the flow-through was retained as the purified fraction.

On this clone itself: No antigen is known for it. No clone much larger than this one lies a single base away; base qualities are absent.

Genomic DNA was extracted with the Qiagen DNeasy kit from unsorted PBMCs and from negatively selected CD4+ and CD8+ fractions. Amplification of TCR beta CDR3 regions was done by immunoSEQ multiplex PCR with primers that anneal to V and J segments. Amplification bias was minimized using a synthetic immune receptor repertoire, and residual bias was removed computationally after sequencing. In the original analysis: Custom Python scripts were used to quantify repertoire diversity as the Shannon entropy index. Unsorted, CD4+ and CD8+ repertoires were analyzed separately, except in combined analyses where CD4+ and CD8+ sequences were merged in silico. A clone counted as expanded when the clone's frequency after treatment rose at least 2-fold relative to C1D1, and clones undetected at baseline were given a pseudocount of 0.5. Clones with 0 or 1 copy at C1D1 were defined as singleton clones, while clones with 2 or more copies were defined as non-singleton clones. Clones expanded in unsorted samples were labelled as CD4+, CD8+ or unknown by matching protein sequences in sorted samples from the same patient. Wilcoxon tests were applied to paired samples to test diversity changes from C1D1 to C4D1. The table comes from immuneACCESS by way of TCRdb, which keeps in-frame sequences with V and J called. Part of the clones is missing from these tables; in studies checked, under half for an unresolved V gene and the rest for unknown reasons. The V and J calls and the clone size are those of that table, but D and trimming were determined from the DNA. The sample records 12,000 or so clones, roughly 80% of which are singletons. The top ten clones comprise around two fifths of the sample.

The rearranged segments are TRBV27 and TRBJ1-2; TRBD1 is perhaps the D gene, given 6 matching bases. The source of this sequence is a human donor with classical Hodgkin lymphoma. The input for sequencing was CD8+ T cells from blood, taken at baseline. CDR3 region: CASSDGGQNYGYTF. The bases read TGTGCCAGCAGTGATGGGGGCCAAAACTATGGCTACACCTTC.